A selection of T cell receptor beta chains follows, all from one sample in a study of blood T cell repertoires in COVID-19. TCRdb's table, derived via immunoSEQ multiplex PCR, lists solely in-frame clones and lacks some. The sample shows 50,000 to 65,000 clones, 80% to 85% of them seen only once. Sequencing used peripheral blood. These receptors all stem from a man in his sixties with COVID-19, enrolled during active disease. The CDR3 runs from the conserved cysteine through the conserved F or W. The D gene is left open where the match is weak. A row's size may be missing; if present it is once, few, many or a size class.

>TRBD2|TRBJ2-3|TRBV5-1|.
CASSSPGAGGRGTQYF
TGCGCCAGCAGCTCCCCCGGAGCGGGGGGGCGAGGTACGCAGTATTTT
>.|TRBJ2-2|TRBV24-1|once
CATSDLPGTYTGELFF
TGTGCCACCAGTGATTTGCCAGGGACATACACCGGGGAGCTGTTTTTT
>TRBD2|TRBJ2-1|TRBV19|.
CASSIAQLAGVTREQFF
TGTGCCAGTAGTATAGCCCAACTAGCGGGGGTAACGAGGGAGCAGTTCTTC
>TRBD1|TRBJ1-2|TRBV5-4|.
CASSGGGTGLTYGYTF
TGTGCCAGCAGCGGGGGGGGGACAGGCCTAACCTATGGCTACACCTTC
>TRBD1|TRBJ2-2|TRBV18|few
CASSPGQPNTGELFF
TGTGCCAGCTCACCGGGACAGCCGAACACCGGGGAGCTGTTTTTT
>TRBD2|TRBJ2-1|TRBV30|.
CAWSVGLADYNEQFF
TGTGCCTGGAGTGTAGGGCTAGCGGACTACAATGAGCAGTTCTTC
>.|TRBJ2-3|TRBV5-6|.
CASSSTNSPDTQYF
TGTGCCAGCAGCTCGACAAATTCCCCAGATACGCAGTATTTT
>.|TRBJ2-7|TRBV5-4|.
CASSLGGGGTAYEQYF
TGTGCCAGCAGCTTGGGAGGTGGGGGGACGGCCTACGAGCAGTACTTC
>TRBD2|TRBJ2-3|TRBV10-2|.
CASSESKRGGGDTQYF
TGCGCCAGCAGTGAGTCAAAGCGGGGGGGCGGAGATACGCAGTATTTT
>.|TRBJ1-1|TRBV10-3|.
CAISVVSGDGGAFF
TGTGCCATCAGTGTGGTTTCAGGGGATGGAGGAGCTTTCTTT
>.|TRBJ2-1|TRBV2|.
CASKEISSYNEQFF
TGTGCCAGCAAAGAGATTAGCTCCTACAATGAGCAGTTCTTC
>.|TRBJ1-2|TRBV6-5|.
CASSYQTEPGYGYTF
TGTGCCAGCAGTTACCAGACGGAACCAGGCTATGGCTACACCTTC
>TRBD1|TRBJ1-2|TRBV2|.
CASTGQLEGSYTF
TGTGCCAGCACGGGACAGCTAGAAGGTAGCTACACCTTC
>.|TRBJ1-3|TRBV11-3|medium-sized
CASSSSAGVGNTIYF
TGTGCCAGCAGCTCATCGGCGGGGGTTGGAAACACCATATATTTT
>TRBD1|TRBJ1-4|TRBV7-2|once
CASSPDRGAEKLFF
TGTGCCAGCAGCCCGGACAGGGGGGCCGAAAAACTGTTTTTT
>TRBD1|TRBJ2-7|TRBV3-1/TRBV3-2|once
CASSQVPGQGYEQYF
TGTGCCAGCAGCCAAGTACCTGGACAGGGGTACGAGCAGTACTTC
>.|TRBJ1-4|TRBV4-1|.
CASSQEGVYNEKLFF
TGCGCCAGCAGCCAAGAAGGGGTTTATAATGAAAAACTGTTTTTT
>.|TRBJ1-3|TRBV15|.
CATREGSSGNTIYF
TGTGCCACCAGGGAGGGGAGCTCTGGAAACACCATATATTTT
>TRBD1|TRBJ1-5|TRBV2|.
CASSATGNSNQPQHF
TGTGCCAGCAGTGCGACAGGGAATAGCAATCAGCCCCAGCATTTT
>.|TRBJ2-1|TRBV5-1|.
CASSLGGGSYNEQFF
TGCGCCAGCAGCTTGGGAGGCGGATCCTACAATGAGCAGTTCTTC
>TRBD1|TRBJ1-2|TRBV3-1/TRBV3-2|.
CASSQPGQGASSGGYTF
TGTGCCAGCAGCCAACCGGGACAGGGGGCTTCATCGGGTGGCTACACCTTC
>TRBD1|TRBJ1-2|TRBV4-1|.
CASRHPGQRVYGYTF
TGCGCCAGCAGACACCCGGGACAGCGTGTCTATGGCTACACCTTC
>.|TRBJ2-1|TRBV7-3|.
CASSLDTAYNEQFF
TGTGCCAGCAGCTTAGATACGGCCTACAATGAGCAGTTCTTC
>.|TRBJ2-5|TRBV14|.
CASSQDNYIMETQYF
TGTGCCAGCAGCCAAGATAACTATATTATGGAGACCCAGTACTTC
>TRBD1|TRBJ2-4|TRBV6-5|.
CASSSQGAAAKNIQYF
TGTGCCAGCAGTTCACAGGGGGCAGCGGCCAAAAACATTCAGTACTTC
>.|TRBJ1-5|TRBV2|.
CASSERVGGYSNQPQHF
TGTGCCAGCAGTGAAAGGGTCGGAGGTTATAGCAATCAGCCCCAGCATTTT
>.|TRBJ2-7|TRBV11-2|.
CASSSLRFSYEQYF
TGTGCCAGCAGCTCTCTTCGGTTCTCCTACGAGCAGTACTTC
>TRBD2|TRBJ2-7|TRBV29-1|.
CSVRTSGGGEQYF
TGCAGCGTCCGAACTAGCGGGGGTGGCGAGCAGTACTTC
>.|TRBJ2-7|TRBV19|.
CASMSDTRPYEQYF
TGTGCCAGTATGTCAGATACCCGCCCCTACGAGCAGTACTTC
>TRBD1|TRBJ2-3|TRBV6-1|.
CASSDPGQGLSDTQYF
TGTGCCAGCAGTGATCCGGGACAGGGGTTATCAGATACGCAGTATTTT
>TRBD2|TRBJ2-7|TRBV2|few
CASSKVAGGRSSYEQYF
TGTGCCAGCAGTAAGGTAGCGGGGGGCCGCAGCTCCTACGAGCAGTACTTC
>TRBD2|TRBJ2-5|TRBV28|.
CASSLSAGPQETQYF
TGTGCCAGCAGTTTATCAGCGGGACCTCAAGAGACCCAGTACTTC
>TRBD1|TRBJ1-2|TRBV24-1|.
CATSDSPDRGHGYTF
TGTGCCACCAGTGATTCACCGGACAGGGGGCACGGCTACACCTTC
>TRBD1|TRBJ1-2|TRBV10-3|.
CAISGDRGRLNGYTF
TGTGCCATCAGTGGGGACAGGGGGCGGTTGAATGGCTACACCTTC
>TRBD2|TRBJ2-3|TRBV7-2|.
CASSLGTSGVRDTQYF
TGTGCCAGCAGCCTCGGGACTAGCGGGGTTAGAGATACGCAGTATTTT
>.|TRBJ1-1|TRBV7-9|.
CASSPSRDSTEAFF
TGTGCCAGCAGCCCAAGCAGGGATTCCACTGAAGCTTTCTTT
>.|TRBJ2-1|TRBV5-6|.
CASSPKLASYNEQFF
TGTGCCAGCAGCCCGAAGCTAGCGTCCTACAATGAGCAGTTCTTC
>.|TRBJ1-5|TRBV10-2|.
CASTSSNQPQHF
TGCGCCAGCACTTCCAGCAATCAGCCCCAGCATTTT
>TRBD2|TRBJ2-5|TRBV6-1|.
CASSELAGGSVETQYF
TGTGCCAGCAGTGAGTTAGCGGGAGGTAGTGTAGAGACCCAGTACTTC
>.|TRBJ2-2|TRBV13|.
CASARRQASNTGELFF
TGTGCCAGCGCGCGGCGACAGGCTTCGAACACCGGGGAGCTGTTTTTT
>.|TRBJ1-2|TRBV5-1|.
CASSLDGGYGYTF
TGCGCCAGCAGCTTGGATGGAGGGTATGGCTACACCTTC
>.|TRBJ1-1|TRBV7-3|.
CASSAGQRNTEAFF
TGTGCCAGCAGCGCTGGACAGAGGAACACTGAAGCTTTCTTT
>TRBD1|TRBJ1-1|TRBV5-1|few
CASSPGQGLNTEAFF
TGCGCCAGCAGCCCGGGACAGGGGTTGAACACTGAAGCTTTCTTT